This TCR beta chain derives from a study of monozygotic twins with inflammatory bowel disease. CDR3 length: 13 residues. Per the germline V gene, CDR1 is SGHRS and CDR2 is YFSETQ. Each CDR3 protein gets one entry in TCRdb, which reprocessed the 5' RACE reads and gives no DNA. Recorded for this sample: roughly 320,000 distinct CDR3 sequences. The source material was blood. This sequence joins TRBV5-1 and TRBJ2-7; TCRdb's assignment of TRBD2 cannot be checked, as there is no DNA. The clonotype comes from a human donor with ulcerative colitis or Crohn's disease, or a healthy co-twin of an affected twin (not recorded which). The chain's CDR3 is CASSPGTLDEQYF.